This TCR beta chain was sequenced for a study of blood T cell repertoires in COVID-19. Using immunoSEQ multiplex PCR, the repertoire was profiled, and TCRdb retains in-frame clones only, with some absent. The sample lists 310,000 or so clones, around 89% occurring once. The CDR3 has 17 amino acids. The J segment lost 2 bases and the V segment lost 2 bases, leaving 10 bases of the junction unmatched. Germline loops: CDR1 LNHDA, CDR2 SQIVND (reference sequence). The TCR sequence derives from a woman aged 50 to 60 with active or convalescent COVID-19. The gene calls are TRBV19 and TRBJ2-3; TRBD1 matches at 7 bases. Sequences were obtained from peripheral blood. The CDR3 DNA follows: TGTGCCAGTAGTATAAACCCCGACAGGGCCGACACAGATACGCAGTATTTT. This sequence encodes CASSINPDRADTDTQYF.